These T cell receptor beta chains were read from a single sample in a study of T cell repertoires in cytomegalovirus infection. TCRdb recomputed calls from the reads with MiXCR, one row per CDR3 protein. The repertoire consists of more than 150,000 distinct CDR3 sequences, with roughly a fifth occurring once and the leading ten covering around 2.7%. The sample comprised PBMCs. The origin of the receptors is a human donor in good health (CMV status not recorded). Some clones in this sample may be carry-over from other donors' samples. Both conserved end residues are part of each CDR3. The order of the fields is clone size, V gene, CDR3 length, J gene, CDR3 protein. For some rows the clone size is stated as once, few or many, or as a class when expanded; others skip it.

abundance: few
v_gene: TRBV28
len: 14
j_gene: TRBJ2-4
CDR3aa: CASSLPGQKNIQYF

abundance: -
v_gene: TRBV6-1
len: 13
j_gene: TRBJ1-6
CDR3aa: CASSPVTNSPLHF

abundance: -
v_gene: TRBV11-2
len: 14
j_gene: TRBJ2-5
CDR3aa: CASSLERASETQYF

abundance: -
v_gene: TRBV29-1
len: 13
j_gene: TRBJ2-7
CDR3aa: CSVGLGGPDEQYF

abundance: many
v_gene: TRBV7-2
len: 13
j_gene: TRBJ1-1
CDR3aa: CASSRQRDTEAFF

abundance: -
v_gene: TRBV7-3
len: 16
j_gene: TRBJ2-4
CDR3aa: CASSEGTVLAKNIQYF

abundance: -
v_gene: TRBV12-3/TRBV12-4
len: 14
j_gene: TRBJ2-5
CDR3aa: CASSLFPEGETQYF

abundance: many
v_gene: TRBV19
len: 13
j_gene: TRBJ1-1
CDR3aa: CASSELGALGAFF

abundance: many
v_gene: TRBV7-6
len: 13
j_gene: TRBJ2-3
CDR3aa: CASGQGSTDTQYF

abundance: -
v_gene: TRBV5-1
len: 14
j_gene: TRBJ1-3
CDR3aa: CASSPGQGTFTIYF

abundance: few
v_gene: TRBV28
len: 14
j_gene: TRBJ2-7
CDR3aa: CASSLGRFPYEQYF

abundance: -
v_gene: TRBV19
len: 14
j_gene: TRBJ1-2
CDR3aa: CASKDQGDGYGYTF

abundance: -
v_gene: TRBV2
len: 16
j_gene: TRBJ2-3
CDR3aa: CASTPGRGLVTDTQYF

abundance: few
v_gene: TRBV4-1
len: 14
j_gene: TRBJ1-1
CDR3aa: CTSSQEHTNTEAFF

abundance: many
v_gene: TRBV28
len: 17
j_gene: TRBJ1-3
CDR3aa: CASSLWSDGNSGNTIYF

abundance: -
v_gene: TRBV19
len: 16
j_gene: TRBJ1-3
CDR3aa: CASSTLPGQIGNTIYF

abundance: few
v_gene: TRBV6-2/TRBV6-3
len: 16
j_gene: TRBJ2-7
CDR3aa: CASSYNPGGYSYEQYF

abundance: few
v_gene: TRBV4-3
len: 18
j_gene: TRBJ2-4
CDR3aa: CASSQEASGRGGKNIQYF

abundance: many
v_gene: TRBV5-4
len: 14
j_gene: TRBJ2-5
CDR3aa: CASSPETGQETQYF

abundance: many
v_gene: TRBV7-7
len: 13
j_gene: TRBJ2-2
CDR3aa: CASSFSDTGELFF

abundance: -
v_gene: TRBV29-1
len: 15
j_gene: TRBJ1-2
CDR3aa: CSVFTSGTGYYGYTF

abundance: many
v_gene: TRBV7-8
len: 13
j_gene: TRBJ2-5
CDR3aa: CASSLGVVETQYF

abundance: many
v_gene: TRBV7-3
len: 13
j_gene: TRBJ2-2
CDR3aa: CASSPANTGELFF

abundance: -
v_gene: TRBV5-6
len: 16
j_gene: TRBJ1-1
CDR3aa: CASSSRGTGMNTEAFF

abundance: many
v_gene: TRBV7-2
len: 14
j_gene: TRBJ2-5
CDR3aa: CASSLALLKETQYF

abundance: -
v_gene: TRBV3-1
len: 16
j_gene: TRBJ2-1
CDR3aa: CASSQDVRGHYNEQFF

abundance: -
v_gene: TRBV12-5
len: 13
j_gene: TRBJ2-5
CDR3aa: CASGADREGTQYF

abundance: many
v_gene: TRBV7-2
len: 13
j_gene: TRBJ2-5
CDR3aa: CASSPPGRETQYF

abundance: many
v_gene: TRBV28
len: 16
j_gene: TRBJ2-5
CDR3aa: CASSPLTSGSGETQYF

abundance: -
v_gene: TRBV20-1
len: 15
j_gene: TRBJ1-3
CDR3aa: CSAAPVQGSGNTIYF

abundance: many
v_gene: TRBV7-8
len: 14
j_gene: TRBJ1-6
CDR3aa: CASSRPGESSPLHF

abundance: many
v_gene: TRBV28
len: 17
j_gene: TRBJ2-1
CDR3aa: CASSLSTGLGSYNEQFF

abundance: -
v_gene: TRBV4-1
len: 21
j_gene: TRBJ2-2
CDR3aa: CASTKFFPKMVWDRDAGELFF